This T cell receptor beta chain is from a study of PD-1 blockade in classical Hodgkin lymphoma. TCRdb keeps only in-frame clones here, not all; method: immunoSEQ multiplex PCR. This sample has 29,000 or so clones, with around 68% found just once. Every patient was affected by relapse after autologous stem cell transplantation, while exposure to brentuximab vedotin was not uniform. The CDR3 totals 16 residues. Trimming removed 11 bases from V and 2 bases from J; junction bases left unmatched: 14. In germline, CDR1 is MRHNA, CDR2 SNTAGT. A few counts support this clone. This chain uses TRBV6-4 with TRBJ2-7, with 11 bases aligning to TRBD1. Sequenced here: peripheral blood mononuclear cells (PBMCs), sampled before the second cycle of nivolumab. The receptor comes from a human donor with classical Hodgkin lymphoma. The CDR3 loop is CAGPSIRDRGAYEQYF. CDR3 DNA: TGTGCCGGACCTAGTATCCGGGACAGGGGGGCCTACGAGCAGTACTTC.